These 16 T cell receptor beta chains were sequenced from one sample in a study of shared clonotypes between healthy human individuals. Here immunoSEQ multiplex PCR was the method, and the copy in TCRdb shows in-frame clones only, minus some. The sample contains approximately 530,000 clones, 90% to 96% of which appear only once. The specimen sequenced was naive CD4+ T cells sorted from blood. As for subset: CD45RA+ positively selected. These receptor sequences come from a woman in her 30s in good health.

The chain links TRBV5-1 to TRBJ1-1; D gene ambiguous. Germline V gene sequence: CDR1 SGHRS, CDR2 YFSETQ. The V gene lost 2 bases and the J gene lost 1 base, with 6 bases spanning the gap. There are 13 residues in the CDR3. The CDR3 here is CASSFYRNTEAFF. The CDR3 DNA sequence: TGCGCCAGCAGCTTCTACAGGAACACTGAAGCTTTCTTT.

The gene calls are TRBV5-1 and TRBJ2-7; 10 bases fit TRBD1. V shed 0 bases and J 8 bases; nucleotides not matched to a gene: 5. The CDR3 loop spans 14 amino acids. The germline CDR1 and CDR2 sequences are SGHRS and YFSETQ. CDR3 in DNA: TGCGCCAGCAGCTTGGCGGGGACAGGGGACAAGCAGTACTTC. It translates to CASSLAGTGDKQYF.

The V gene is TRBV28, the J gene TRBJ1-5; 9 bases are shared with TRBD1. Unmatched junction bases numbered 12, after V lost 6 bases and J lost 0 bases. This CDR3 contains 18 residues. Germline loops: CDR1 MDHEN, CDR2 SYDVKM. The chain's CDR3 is CASRITGTGRYSNQPQHF. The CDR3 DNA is TGTGCCAGCAGAATTACCGGGACAGGGCGTTATAGCAATCAGCCCCAGCATTTT.

The CDR3 here is CASSPPGLATYNEQFF. CDR3 coding DNA: TGTGCCAGCTCACCACCGGGACTAGCGACGTACAATGAGCAGTTCTTC. The chain recombines TRBV18 with TRBJ2-1; TRBD2 matches at 10 bases. The CDR3 consists of 16 residues. With V trimmed by 0 bases and J by 4 bases, 3 bases remained unmatched. Germline V gene sequence: CDR1 KGHSH, CDR2 LQKENI.

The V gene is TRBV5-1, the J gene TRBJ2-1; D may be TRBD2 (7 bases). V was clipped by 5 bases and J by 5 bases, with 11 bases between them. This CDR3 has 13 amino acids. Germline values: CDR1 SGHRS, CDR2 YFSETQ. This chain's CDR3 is CASRGGRNNEQFF. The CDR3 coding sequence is TGCGCCAGCAGGGGGGGGCGCAACAATGAGCAGTTCTTC.

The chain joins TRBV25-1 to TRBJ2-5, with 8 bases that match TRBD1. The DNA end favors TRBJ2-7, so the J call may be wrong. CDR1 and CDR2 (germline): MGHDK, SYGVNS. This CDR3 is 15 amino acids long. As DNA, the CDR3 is TGTGCCAGCAGTGACCCCGGGACAGGTGGCCACGAGCAGTACTTC. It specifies CASSDPGTGGHEQYF.

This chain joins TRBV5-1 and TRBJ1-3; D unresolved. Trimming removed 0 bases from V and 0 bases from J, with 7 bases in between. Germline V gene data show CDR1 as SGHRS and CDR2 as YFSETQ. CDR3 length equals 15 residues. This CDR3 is CASSLEGNSGNTIYF. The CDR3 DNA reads TGCGCCAGCAGCTTGGAGGGCAACTCTGGAAACACCATATATTTT.

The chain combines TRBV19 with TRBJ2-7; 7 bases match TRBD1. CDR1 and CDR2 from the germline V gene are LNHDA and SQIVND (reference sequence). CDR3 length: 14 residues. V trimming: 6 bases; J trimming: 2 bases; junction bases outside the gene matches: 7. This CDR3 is CASSQQGSAYEQYF. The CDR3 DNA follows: TGTGCCAGTAGCCAACAGGGGTCCGCCTACGAGCAGTACTTC.

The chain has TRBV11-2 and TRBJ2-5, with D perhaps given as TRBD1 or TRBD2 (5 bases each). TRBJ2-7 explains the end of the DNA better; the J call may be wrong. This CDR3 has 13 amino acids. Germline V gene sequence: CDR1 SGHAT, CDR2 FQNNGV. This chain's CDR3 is CASSFGATYEQYF. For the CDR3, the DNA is TGTGCCAGCAGCTTCGGGGCTACCTACGAGCAGTACTTC.

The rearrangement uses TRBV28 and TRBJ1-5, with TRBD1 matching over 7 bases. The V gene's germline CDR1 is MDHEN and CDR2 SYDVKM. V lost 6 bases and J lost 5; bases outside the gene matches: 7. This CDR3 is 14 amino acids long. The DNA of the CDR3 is TGTGCCAGCAGCGGAGACAGGGCGCATCAGCCCCAGCATTTT. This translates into CASSGDRAHQPQHF.

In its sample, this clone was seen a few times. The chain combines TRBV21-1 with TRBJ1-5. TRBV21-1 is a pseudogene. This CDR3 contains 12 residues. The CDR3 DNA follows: TGTGCCAGAGGAGGGTCGAATCAGCCCCAGCATTTT. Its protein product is CARGGSNQPQHF.

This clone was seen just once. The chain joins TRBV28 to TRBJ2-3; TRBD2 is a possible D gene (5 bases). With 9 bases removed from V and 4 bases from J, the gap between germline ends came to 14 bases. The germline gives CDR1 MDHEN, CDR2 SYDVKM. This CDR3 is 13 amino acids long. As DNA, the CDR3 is TGTGCCAGTGCCCGCCTTAGCGCAGATACGCAGTATTTT. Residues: CASARLSADTQYF.

CDR3 protein: CASTTRRADQPQHF. As DNA, the CDR3 is TGTGCCAGCACGACCCGGAGGGCAGATCAGCCCCAGCATTTT. The chain has TRBV6-4 and TRBJ1-5, with D unresolved. The germline V gene has CDR1 MRHNA and CDR2 SNTAGT. CDR3 length: 14 residues. Trimming pared 7 bases from V and 5 bases from J, leaving 15 bases between.

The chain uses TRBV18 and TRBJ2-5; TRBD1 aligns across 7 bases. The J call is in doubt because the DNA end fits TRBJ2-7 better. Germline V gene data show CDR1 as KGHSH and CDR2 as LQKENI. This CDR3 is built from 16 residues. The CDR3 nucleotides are TGTGCCAGCTCACCACTTGTGGCAGGGGGACACTACGAGCAGTACTTC. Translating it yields CASSPLVAGGHYEQYF.

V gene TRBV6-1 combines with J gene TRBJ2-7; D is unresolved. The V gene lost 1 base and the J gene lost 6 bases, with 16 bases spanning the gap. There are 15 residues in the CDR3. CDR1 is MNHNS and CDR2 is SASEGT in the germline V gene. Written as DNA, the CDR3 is TGTGCCAGCAGTGAAGTTGCGTTAACCCCCCGCGAGCAGTACTTC. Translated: CASSEVALTPREQYF.

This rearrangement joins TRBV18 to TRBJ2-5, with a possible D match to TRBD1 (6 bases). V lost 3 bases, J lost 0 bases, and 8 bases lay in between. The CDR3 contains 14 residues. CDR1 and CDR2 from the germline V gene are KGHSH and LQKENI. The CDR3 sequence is CASSPRDNQETQYF. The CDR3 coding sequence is TGTGCCAGCTCACCCCGGGACAACCAAGAGACCCAGTACTTC.